The clone carrying this TCR beta chain was seen just once. This entry comes from a study of Tregs in tolerant kidney transplant recipients. Measured with immunoSEQ multiplex PCR; TCRdb has only the in-frame clones, and not every one. The data contain 50,000 or so clones, approximately 90% of them singletons. Germline V gene lookup returns CDR1 SNHLY and CDR2 FYNNEI. V trimming: 7 bases; J trimming: 5 bases; junction bases outside the gene matches: 9. The CDR3 has 14 residues. Recipients received nonmyeloablative bone marrow transplants from related graft donors, with transient mixed chimerism. The genes are TRBV2 and TRBJ2-7, with TRBD1 matching over 9 bases. This receptor was taken from a human patient who received a combined kidney and bone marrow transplant. These T cells may partly come from the graft donor. Source: CD8+ T cells from blood (PBMCs), taken 24 months after the transplant. The chain's CDR3 is CASIGQGKFHEQYF. CDR3 nucleotides: TGTGCCAGCATTGGACAGGGGAAATTCCACGAGCAGTACTTC.